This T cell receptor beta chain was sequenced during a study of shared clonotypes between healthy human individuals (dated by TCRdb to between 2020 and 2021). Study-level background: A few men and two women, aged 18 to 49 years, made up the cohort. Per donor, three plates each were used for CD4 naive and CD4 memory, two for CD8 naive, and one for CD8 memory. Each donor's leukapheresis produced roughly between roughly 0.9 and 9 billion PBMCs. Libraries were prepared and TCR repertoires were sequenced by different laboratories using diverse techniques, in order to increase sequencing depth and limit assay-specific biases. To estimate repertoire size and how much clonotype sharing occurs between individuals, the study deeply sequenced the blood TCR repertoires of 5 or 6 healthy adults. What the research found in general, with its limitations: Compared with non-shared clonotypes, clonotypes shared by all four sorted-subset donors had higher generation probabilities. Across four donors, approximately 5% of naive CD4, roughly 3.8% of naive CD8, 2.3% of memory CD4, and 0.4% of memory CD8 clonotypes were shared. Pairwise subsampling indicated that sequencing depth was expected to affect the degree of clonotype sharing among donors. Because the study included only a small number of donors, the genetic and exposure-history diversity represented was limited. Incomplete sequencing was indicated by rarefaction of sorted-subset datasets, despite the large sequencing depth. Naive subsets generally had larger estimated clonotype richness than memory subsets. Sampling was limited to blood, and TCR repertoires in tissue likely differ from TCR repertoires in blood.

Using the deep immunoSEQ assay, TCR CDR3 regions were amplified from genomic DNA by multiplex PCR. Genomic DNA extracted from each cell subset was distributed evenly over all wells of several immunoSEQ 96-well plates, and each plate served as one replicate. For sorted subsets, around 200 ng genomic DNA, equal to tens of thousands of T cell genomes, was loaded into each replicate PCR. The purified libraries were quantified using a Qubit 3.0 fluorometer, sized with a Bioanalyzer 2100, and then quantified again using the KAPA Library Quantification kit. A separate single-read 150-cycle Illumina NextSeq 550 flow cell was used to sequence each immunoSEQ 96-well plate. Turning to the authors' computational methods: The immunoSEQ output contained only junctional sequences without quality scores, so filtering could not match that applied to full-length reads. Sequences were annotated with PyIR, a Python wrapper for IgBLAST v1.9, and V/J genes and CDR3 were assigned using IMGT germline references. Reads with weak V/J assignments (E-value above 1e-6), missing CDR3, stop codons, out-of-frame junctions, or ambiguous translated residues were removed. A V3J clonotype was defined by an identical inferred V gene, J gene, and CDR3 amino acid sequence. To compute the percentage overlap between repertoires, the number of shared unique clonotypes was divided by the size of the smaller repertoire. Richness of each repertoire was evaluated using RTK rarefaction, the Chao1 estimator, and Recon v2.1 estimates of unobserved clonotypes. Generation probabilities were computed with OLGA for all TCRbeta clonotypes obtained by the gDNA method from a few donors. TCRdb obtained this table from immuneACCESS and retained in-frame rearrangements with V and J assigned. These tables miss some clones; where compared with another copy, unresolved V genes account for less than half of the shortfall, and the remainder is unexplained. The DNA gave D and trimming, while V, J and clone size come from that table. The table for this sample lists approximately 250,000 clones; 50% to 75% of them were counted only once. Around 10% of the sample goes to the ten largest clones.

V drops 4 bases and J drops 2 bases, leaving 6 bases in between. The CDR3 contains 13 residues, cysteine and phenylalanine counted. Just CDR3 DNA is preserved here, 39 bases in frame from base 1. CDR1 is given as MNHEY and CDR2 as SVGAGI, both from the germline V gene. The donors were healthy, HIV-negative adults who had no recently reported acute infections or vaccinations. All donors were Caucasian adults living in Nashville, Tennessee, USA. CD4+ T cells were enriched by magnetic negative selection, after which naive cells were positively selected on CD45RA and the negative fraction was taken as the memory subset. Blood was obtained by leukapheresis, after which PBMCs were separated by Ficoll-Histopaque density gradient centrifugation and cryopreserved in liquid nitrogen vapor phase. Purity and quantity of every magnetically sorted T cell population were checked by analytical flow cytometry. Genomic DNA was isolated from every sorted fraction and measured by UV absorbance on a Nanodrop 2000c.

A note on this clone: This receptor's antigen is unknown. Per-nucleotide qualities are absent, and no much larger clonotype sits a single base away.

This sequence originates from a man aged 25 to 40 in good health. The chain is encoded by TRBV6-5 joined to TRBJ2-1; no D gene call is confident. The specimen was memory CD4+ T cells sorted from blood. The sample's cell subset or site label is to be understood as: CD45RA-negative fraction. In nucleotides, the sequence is TGTGCCAGCAGTTTGGACCCCTACAATGAGCAGTTCTTC. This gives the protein CASSLDPYNEQFF.